The table lists the clone carrying this T cell receptor (beta chain) with many counts. Its specificity is unknown. With 5 bases removed from V and 1 base from J, the gap between germline ends came to 12 bases. Germline loops: CDR1 MNHEY, CDR2 SMNVEV (reference sequence). The CDR3 has 14 residues. The sample originates from a study of T cells in Graves' hyperthyroidism and ophthalmopathy. The study's findings and limits: Blood also held most thyroid clonotypes expanded beyond 0.001.

Researchers took RNA transcripts and amplified the TCR beta CDR3 regions from them. The TCR CDR3 first-round RT-PCR relied on the HTBI primer set. TCRdb itself ran the multiplex PCR reads through MiXCR, one entry per CDR3 protein. The sample shows roughly 380,000 distinct CDR3 sequences, approximately 18% of them seen only once. In the ophthalmopathy cohort, Clinical Activity Score was at least 3, NOSPECS grade at least 4, and duration under 3 months. The specimen sequenced was blood. This chain joins TRBV27 and TRBJ2-7, with D unresolved. This TCR came from a woman between 40 and 50 years old with Graves' ophthalmopathy. As DNA, the CDR3 is TGTGCCAGCAGTCCTTCTAGGGCTTCCTACGAGCAGTACTTC. Protein product: CASSPSRASYEQYF.